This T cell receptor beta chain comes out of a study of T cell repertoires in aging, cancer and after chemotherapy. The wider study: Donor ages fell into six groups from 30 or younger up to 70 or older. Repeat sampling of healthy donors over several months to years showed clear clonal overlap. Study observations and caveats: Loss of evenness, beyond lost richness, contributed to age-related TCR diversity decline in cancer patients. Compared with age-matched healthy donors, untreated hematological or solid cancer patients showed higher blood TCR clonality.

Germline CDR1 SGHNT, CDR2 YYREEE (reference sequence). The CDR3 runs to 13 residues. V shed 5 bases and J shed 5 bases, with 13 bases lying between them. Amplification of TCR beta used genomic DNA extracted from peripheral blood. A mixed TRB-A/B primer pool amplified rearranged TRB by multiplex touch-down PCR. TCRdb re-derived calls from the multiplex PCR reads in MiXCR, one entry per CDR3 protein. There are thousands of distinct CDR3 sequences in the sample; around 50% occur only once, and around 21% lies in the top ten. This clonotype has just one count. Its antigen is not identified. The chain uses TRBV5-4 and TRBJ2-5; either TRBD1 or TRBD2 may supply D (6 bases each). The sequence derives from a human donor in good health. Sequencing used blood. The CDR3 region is CASSEGGRETQYF. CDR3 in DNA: TGTGCCAGCAGTGAAGGGGGGCGGGAGACCCAGTACTTC. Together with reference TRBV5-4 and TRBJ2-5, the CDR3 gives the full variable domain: ETGVTQSPTHLIKTRGQQVTLRCSSQSGHNTVSWYQQALGQGPQFIFQYYREEENGRGNFPPRFSGLQFPNYSSELNVNALELDDSALYLCASSEGGRETQYFGPGTRLLVL.